This T cell receptor (beta chain) originates from a study of blood T cells in healthy people across ages. Study-wide findings and caveats: Per million T cells, the diversity of TCR beta decreased roughly linearly as age advanced. Possibly, changes in expanded clonotypes were confounded because donor CMV status was unknown.

The CDR3 is 15 amino acids. The ends lost 7 bases at V and 4 bases at J; junction bases unmatched: 7. This clonotype showed up just a few times. The antigen is undetermined. Donors were healthy Caucasian individuals from Russia aged roughly 6 to 95. A second roughly 6 to 11 cycle PCR used barcoded and J-beta primers. Each cDNA was tagged by a template-switch adaptor containing 12 random nucleotides. TCRdb used MiXCR to reprocess the 5' RACE reads, holding one entry per CDR3 protein. The sample shows 1.5 million to 1.9 million distinct CDR3 sequences, approximately 39% of them seen only once. V gene TRBV12-3 or TRBV12-4 combines with J gene TRBJ2-1, with 10 bases lining up with TRBD2. The clonotype comes from a woman under 30 in good health. Sample: blood. CDR3 sequence: CASTPSGRAYNEQFF. The CDR3 DNA reads as TGTGCCAGCACCCCTAGCGGGAGAGCATACAATGAGCAGTTCTTC.